This TCR beta chain was sequenced in a study of CD8+CD57+ T cells in acquired aplastic anemia. Looking at the study overall: The study obtained an average of approximately 2.9 ug of DNA from sorted CD4+ and CD8+ cells.

TCR beta VDJ combinations and CDR3 sequences were profiled from genomic DNA. TCRdb reanalysed the reads using MiXCR and keeps one entry per CDR3 protein. The repertoire has roughly 200,000 distinct CDR3 sequences, roughly two thirds of them found once; the top ten carry about 60%. Details on this clonotype: At one of its ends the junction is not consistent with the germline gene, which may arise from a read error.

Individuals selected for sequencing had exhibited CD8+CD57+ cell expansion on flow cytometry. Source material: sorted CD4+, CD8+, or CD8+CD57+ T cells (not recorded which) from PBMCs. The sequence was collected from a human donor with aplastic anemia.

The CDR3 reads CAISEQGRNYGYTF. DNA for the CDR3: TGTGCCATCAGTGAGCAAGGCAGGAACTATGGCTACACCTTC. This sequence joins TRBV2 and TRBJ1-2; no firm D call. This CDR3 has 14 residues. The germline gives CDR1 SNHLY, CDR2 FYNNEI.